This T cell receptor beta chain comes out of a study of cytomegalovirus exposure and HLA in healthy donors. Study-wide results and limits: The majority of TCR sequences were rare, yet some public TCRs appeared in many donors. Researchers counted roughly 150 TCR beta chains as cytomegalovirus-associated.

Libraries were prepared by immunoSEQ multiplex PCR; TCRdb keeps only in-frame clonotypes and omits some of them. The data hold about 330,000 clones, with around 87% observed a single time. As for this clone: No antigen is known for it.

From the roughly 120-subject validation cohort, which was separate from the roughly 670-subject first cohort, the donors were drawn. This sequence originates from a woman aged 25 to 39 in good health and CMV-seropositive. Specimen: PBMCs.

CDR3 sequence: CASSLSGGANVLTF. As DNA, the CDR3 is TGTGCCAGCAGTCTCTCGGGGGGGGCCAACGTCCTGACTTTC. V gene TRBV6-4 combines with J gene TRBJ2-6, with a weak D call TRBD2 (5 bases). This CDR3 is 14 amino acids long. V was clipped by 5 bases and J by 4 bases, with 9 bases between them. Looked up from germline, CDR1 is MRHNA and CDR2 is SNTAGT.